This note documents a single TCR beta chain sequence. Its matching antigen is unknown. This sample is drawn from a study of beta chain features in type 1 diabetes. General study points: When Type 1 diabetes patients were examined, their TCRB CDR3s proved moderately but significantly shorter in all four CD4+ subsets.

The V gene lost 2 bases and the J gene lost 3 bases, with 11 bases spanning the gap. From germline, CDR1 is SGHTA and CDR2 FQGNSA. The CDR3 covers 15 residues. Expressed TCRB transcripts got sequenced, as all isolated RNA was reverse transcribed. Here immunoSEQ multiplex PCR was the method, and the copy in TCRdb shows in-frame clones only, minus some. Of tens of thousands of clones listed, approximately 62% are singletons. The chain employs TRBV7-2 and TRBJ2-1; D gene uncertain. This receptor was taken from a man between 25 and 39 years old with type 1 diabetes. Some clones in this sample may be carry-over from other donors' samples. The sequencing sample was made of Tregs from blood. CDR3 amino acids: CASSLIGANYNEQFF. The CDR3 nucleotides read TGTGCCAGCAGCTTAATTGGAGCGAACTACAATGAGCAGTTCTTC.